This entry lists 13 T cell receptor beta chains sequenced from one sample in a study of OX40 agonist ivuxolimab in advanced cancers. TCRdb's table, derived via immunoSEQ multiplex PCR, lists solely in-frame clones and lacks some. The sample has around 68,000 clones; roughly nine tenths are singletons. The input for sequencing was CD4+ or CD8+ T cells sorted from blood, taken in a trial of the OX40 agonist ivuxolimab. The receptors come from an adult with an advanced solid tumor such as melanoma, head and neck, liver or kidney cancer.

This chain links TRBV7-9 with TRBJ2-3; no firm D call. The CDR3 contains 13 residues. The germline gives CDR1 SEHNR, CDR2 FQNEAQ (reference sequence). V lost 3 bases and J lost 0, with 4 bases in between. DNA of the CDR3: TGTGCCAGCAGCTTTTCTAGCACAGATACGCAGTATTTT. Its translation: CASSFSSTDTQYF.

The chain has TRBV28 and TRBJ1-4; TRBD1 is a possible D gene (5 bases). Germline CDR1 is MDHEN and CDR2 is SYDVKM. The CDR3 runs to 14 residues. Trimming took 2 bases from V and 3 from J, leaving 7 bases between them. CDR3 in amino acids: CASSLAGANEKLFF. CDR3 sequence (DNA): TGTGCCAGCAGTTTAGCGGGGGCTAATGAAAAACTGTTTTTT.

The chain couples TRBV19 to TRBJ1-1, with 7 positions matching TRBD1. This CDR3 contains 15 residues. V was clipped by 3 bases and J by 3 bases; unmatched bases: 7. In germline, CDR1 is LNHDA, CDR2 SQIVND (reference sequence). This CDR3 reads CASSIAGQGDTEAFF. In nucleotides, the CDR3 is TGTGCCAGTAGTATTGCGGGGCAGGGGGACACTGAAGCTTTCTTT.

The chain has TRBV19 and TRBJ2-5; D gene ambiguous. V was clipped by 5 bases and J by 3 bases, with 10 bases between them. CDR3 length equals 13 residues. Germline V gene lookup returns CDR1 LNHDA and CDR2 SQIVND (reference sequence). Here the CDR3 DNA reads TGTGCCAGTAGTCCAGGAAGGAAAGAGACCCAGTACTTC. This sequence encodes CASSPGRKETQYF.

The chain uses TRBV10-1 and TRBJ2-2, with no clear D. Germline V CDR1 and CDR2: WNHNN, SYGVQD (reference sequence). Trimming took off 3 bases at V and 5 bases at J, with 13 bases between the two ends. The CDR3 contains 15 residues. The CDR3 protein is CASSDPPRVTGELFF. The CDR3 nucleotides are TGCGCCAGCAGTGACCCCCCCCGGGTTACCGGGGAGCTGTTTTTT.

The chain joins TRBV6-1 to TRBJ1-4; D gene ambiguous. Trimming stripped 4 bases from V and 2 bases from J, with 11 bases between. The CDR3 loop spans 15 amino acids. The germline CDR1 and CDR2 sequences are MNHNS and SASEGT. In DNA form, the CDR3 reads TGTGCCAGCAGTGGGCCGGGCCGCACTAATGAAAAACTGTTTTTT. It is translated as CASSGPGRTNEKLFF.

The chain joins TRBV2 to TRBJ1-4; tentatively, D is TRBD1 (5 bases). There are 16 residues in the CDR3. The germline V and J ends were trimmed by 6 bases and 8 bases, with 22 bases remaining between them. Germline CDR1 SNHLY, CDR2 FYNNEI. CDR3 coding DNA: TGTGCCAGCAGGGAGGGCCAGGGCCCATTTTGGGAAAAACTGTTTTTT. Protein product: CASREGQGPFWEKLFF.

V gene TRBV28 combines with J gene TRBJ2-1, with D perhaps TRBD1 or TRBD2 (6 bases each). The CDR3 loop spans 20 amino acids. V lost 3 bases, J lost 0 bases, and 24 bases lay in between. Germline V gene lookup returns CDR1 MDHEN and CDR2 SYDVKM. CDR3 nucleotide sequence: TGTGCCAGCAGTTTTACCGTGGGGGCGGGATGGGTAGGCTCCTACAATGAGCAGTTCTTC. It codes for CASSFTVGAGWVGSYNEQFF.

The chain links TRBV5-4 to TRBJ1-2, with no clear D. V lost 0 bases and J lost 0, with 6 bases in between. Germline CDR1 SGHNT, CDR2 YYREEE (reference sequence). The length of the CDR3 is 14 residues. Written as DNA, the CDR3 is TGTGCCAGCAGCTTGGACAGCCCTAACTATGGCTACACCTTC. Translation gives CASSLDSPNYGYTF. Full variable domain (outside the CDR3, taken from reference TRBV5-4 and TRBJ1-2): ETGVTQSPTHLIKTRGQQVTLRCSSQSGHNTVSWYQQALGQGPQFIFQYYREEENGRGNFPPRFSGLQFPNYSSELNVNALELDDSALYLCASSLDSPNYGYTFGSGTRLTVV.

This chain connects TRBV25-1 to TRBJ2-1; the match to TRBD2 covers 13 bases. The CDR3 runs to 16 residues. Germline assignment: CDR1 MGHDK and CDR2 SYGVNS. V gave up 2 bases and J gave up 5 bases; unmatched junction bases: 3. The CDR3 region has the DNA TGTGCCAGCAGTGAACCGGGACTAGCGGGGAACAATGAGCAGTTCTTC. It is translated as CASSEPGLAGNNEQFF.

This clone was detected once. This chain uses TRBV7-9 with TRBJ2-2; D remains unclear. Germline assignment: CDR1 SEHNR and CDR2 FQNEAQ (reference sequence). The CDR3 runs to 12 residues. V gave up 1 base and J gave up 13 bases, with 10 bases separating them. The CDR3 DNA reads TGTGCCAGCAGCTTAGTACCCGAGGCGCTGTTTTTT. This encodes CASSLVPEALFF.

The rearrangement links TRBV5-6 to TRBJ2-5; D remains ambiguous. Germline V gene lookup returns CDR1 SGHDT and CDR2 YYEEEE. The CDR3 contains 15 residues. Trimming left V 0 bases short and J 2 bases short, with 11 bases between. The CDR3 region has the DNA TGTGCCAGCAGCTTGGCCCCGACTCCACAAGAGACCCAGTACTTC. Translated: CASSLAPTPQETQYF.

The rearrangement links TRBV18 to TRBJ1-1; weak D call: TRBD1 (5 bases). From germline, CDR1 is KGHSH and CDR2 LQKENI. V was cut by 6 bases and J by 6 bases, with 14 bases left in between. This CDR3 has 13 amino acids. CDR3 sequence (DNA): TGTGCCAGCTCCCACACGGGGGGTGCTGAAGCTTTCTTT. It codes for CASSHTGGAEAFF.